Listed here are 18 T cell receptor beta chains from one sample, sequenced in a study of cytomegalovirus exposure and HLA in healthy donors. 13 Jbeta primers and 60 Vbeta primers were used for the PCR. Some clones are missing from TCRdb's copy, which holds only in-frame ones; the method was immunoSEQ multiplex PCR. The table has over 150,000 clones, approximately 81% seen once. The sequencing input was PBMCs. All receptors derive from a boy aged 2-15 years in good health and CMV-seronegative.

V usage is TRBV7-8 and J usage is TRBJ1-3; no clear D. This CDR3 has 17 residues. The germline V gene has CDR1 SGHVS and CDR2 FQNEAQ. Trimming pared 5 bases from V and 0 bases from J, leaving 17 bases between. In DNA, the CDR3 is TGTGCCAGCAGCAGACCCTCCACAGCGGGCTCTGGAAACACCATATATTTT. Amino acids: CASSRPSTAGSGNTIYF.

This clone was detected a few times. The V and J genes are TRBV6-5 and TRBJ2-7, with TRBD2 identical over 10 bases. The CDR3 covers 14 residues. With V trimmed by 8 bases and J by 3 bases, 7 bases remained unmatched. The germline gives CDR1 MNHEY, CDR2 SVGAGI. Here the CDR3 reads CASAKTSGYYEQYF. The DNA of the CDR3 is TGTGCCAGCGCCAAGACTAGCGGGTACTACGAGCAGTACTTC.

V is TRBV9 and J is TRBJ2-5; possibly TRBD2 for D (6 bases). Germline V gives CDR1 SGDLS, CDR2 YYNGEE. V lost 0 bases and J 6 bases, leaving 9 bases between the germline ends. The CDR3 spans 13 residues. CDR3 sequence: CASSVEEGQTQYF. CDR3 nucleotides: TGTGCCAGCAGCGTAGAGGAGGGACAGACCCAGTACTTC.

This chain joins TRBV5-1 and TRBJ1-1; tentative D call: TRBD1 (5 bases). The CDR3 spans 13 residues. The germline V and J ends were trimmed by 6 bases and 4 bases, with 13 bases remaining between them. Germline V CDR1 and CDR2: SGHRS, YFSETQ. CDR3 loop: CASTGGISTEAFF. In DNA form, the CDR3 reads TGCGCCAGCACGGGGGGGATCAGCACTGAAGCTTTCTTT.

The rearrangement uses TRBV19 and TRBJ2-3; D might be TRBD2 (5 bases). Germline V gives CDR1 LNHDA, CDR2 SQIVND (reference sequence). V was clipped by 4 bases and J by 5 bases, with 7 bases between them. This CDR3 region has 12 residues. The CDR3 loop reads CASSSRGDTQYF. The CDR3 coding sequence is TGTGCCAGTAGTAGCCGGGGAGATACGCAGTATTTT.

The chain couples TRBV19 to TRBJ2-7; the match to TRBD1 covers 10 bases. J lost 4 bases, V lost 5 bases, and 2 bases had no gene match. The germline V gene has CDR1 LNHDA and CDR2 SQIVND (reference sequence). This CDR3 region has 13 residues. CDR3 loop: CASSDRGPYEQYF. As DNA, the CDR3 is TGTGCCAGTAGTGACAGGGGGCCGTACGAGCAGTACTTC.

The rearrangement uses TRBV5-5 and TRBJ1-1; D might be TRBD1 (6 bases). The CDR3 contains 13 residues. The V and J ends lost 4 bases and 0 bases respectively, with 7 bases between them. CDR1 is SGHKS, CDR2 YYEKEE, per germline (reference sequence). DNA for the CDR3: TGTGCCAGCAGCCCAGGGGTGAACACTGAAGCTTTCTTT. Translation: CASSPGVNTEAFF.

This clone has only one observation. The genes are TRBV27 and TRBJ1-1; D is ambiguous. Trimming cost V 0 bases and J 1 base, with 9 bases left between them. The CDR3 runs 15 residues. CDR1 and CDR2 from the germline V gene are MNHEY and SMNVEV (reference sequence). This chain's CDR3 is CASSLSRVTNTEAFF. The CDR3 coding sequence is TGTGCCAGCAGTTTATCGAGGGTCACGAACACTGAAGCTTTCTTT.

The chain employs TRBV6-5 and TRBJ2-5; tentatively, D is TRBD2 (5 bases). The CDR3 runs to 14 residues. Per germline, CDR1 MNHEY and CDR2 SVGAGI. Trimming stripped 2 bases from V and 5 bases from J, with 12 bases between. The CDR3 sequence: CASSYSHPGETQYF. The CDR3 DNA sequence: TGTGCCAGCAGTTACAGCCACCCGGGGGAGACCCAGTACTTC.

The genes are TRBV27 and TRBJ2-3; 11 bases agree with TRBD1. Germline CDR1 and CDR2: MNHEY and SMNVEV (reference sequence). The CDR3 sequence is 15 residues long. The ends lost 6 bases at V and 5 bases at J; junction bases unmatched: 7. The CDR3 loop is CASSRGTGGEDTQYF. In DNA form, the CDR3 reads TGTGCCAGCAGCCGAGGGACAGGGGGGGAAGATACGCAGTATTTT.

The V call is TRBV6-5, the J call TRBJ2-5; 12 nucleotides align to TRBD2. V shed 7 bases, J shed 4 bases, and the junction held 7 bases outside the gene matches. Germline V gene sequence: CDR1 MNHEY, CDR2 SVGAGI. The CDR3 has 15 amino acids. The CDR3 spells CASNLAGGPPETQYF. DNA for the CDR3: TGTGCCAGCAACCTAGCGGGAGGGCCCCCAGAGACCCAGTACTTC.

The chain employs TRBV5-1 and TRBJ2-7; 9 bases align to TRBD2. The junction had 11 bases not matched to a gene; V was cut back by 4 bases and J by 3 bases. CDR3 length equals 16 residues. Per germline, CDR1 SGHRS and CDR2 YFSETQ. This chain's CDR3 is CASSPTGRLAVYEQYF. Written as DNA, the CDR3 is TGCGCCAGCAGCCCTACAGGCAGACTAGCGGTCTACGAGCAGTACTTC.

The chain joins TRBV19 to TRBJ2-7; 8 nucleotides match TRBD1. The CDR3 has 13 residues. After removal of 6 bases from V and 1 base from J, the junction contained 2 bases not matched to a gene. Germline assignment: CDR1 LNHDA and CDR2 SQIVND (reference sequence). In DNA form, the CDR3 reads TGTGCCAGTAGGGACAGGGTGTCCTACGAGCAGTACTTC. Translating gives CASRDRVSYEQYF.

V is TRBV4-2 and J is TRBJ2-7; 9 bases map to TRBD2. The length of the CDR3 is 16 residues. Germline values: CDR1 LGHNA, CDR2 YNFKEQ. Unmatched junction bases numbered 8, after V lost 2 bases and J lost 3 bases. CDR3 bases: TGTGCCAGCAGCCAATCGCCGCGGGAGGGATTCTACGAGCAGTACTTC. Amino acids: CASSQSPREGFYEQYF.

The V call is TRBV2, the J call TRBJ1-5, with 10 bases matching TRBD1. Trimming took 6 bases from V and 6 from J; bases not matched to a gene: 5. Germline CDR1 is SNHLY and CDR2 is FYNNEI. CDR3 size: 14 residues. The chain's CDR3 is CASSDRGRFQPQHF. CDR3 DNA: TGTGCCAGCAGCGACAGGGGGCGGTTTCAGCCCCAGCATTTT.

The chain uses TRBV4-1 and TRBJ2-2; TRBD1 agrees at 7 bases. The V gene end was trimmed by 1 base and the J gene end by 4 bases; junction bases not matched to a gene: 3. Germline V gene data show CDR1 as MGHRA and CDR2 as YSYEKL. CDR3 length: 15 amino acids. CDR3 protein: CASSQAPGGTGELFF. In DNA form, the CDR3 reads TGCGCCAGCAGCCAAGCGCCAGGGGGCACCGGGGAGCTGTTTTTT.

The chain couples TRBV6-1 to TRBJ2-1; 9 bases fit TRBD1. Germline lookup yields CDR1 MNHNS and CDR2 SASEGT. Unmatched junction bases numbered 4, after V lost 6 bases and J lost 1 base. The CDR3 is made up of 15 amino acids. The CDR3 coding sequence is TGTGCCAGCAGGATACAGGGGGCGTCCTACAATGAGCAGTTCTTC. This encodes CASRIQGASYNEQFF.

The genes are TRBV5-6 and TRBJ2-3, with D perhaps TRBD2 (5 bases). CDR3 length: 13 amino acids. The germline CDR1 and CDR2 sequences are SGHDT and YYEEEE. V shed 3 bases and J shed 1 base, with 6 bases lying between them. In DNA, the CDR3 is TGTGCCAGCAGCTGGGGAGGCACAGATACGCAGTATTTT. This codes for CASSWGGTDTQYF.